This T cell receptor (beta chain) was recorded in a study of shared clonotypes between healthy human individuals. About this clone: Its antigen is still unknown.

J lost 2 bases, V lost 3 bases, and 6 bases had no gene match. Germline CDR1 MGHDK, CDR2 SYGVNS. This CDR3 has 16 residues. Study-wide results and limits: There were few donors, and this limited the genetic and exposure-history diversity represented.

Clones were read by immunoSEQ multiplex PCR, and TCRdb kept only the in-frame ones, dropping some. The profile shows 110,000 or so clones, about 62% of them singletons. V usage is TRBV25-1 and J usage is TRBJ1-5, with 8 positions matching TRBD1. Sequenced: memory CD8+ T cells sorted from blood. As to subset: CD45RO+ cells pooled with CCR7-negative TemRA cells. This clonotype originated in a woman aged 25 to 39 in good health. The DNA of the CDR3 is TGTGCCAGCAGTGATGCGGACAGGGAGGGCAATCAGCCCCAGCATTTT. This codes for CASSDADREGNQPQHF.